The 28 T cell receptor beta chains listed next were all sequenced from one sample in a study of molecular identifiers for immune sequencing clone quantification. Each CDR3 protein is one row after TCRdb ran MiXCR on the PCR reads. The table shows about 40,000 distinct CDR3 sequences, with approximately 21% occurring only once. Sequencing was performed on naive CD8+ T cells from blood, with Jurkat cell RNA spiked in. Subset here: FACS-sorted CD8+CD4-CCR7+CD45RA+ naive T cells. The receptors originated from a human donor in good health. Some libraries in this study had Jurkat cell RNA spiked in.

About this clonotype itself: With a much larger clone just one base away, this may be a read error. This rearrangement joins TRBV4-1 to TRBJ2-2, with 11 bases that match TRBD1. The CDR3 spans 16 residues. From germline, CDR1 is MGHRA and CDR2 YSYEKL. The CDR3 nucleotides read TGCGCCAGCAGCCATGGACAGGGGGCGAACACCGGGGAGCTGCTTTTT. It specifies CASSHGQGANTGELLF.

The rearrangement links TRBV7-9 to TRBJ1-1; no definite D call. Trimming pared 5 bases from V and 0 bases from J, leaving 4 bases between. Germline V gene sequence: CDR1 SEHNR, CDR2 FQNEAQ (reference sequence). The CDR3 loop spans 12 amino acids. CDR3 coding DNA: TGTGCCAGCAGCGATATGAACACTGAAGCTTTCTTT. Amino acid sequence: CASSDMNTEAFF.

This clonotype was counted only a few times. The chain links TRBV24-1 to TRBJ2-7; D gene ambiguous. V lost 8 bases and J 4 bases, leaving 20 bases between the germline ends. CDR3 length: 15 residues. In germline, CDR1 is KGHDR, CDR2 SFDVKD. The CDR3 DNA reads as TGTGCCACCACCCCCCCACCCTGGCAGTCTTACGAGCAGTACTTC. As protein: CATTPPPWQSYEQYF.

Of note for this clonotype: Relative to the germline gene, one junction end is altered; a read error may explain this. The chain uses TRBV7-9 and TRBJ2-7; TRBD1 matches 7 bases. The CDR3 has 17 amino acids. CDR1 is SEHNR and CDR2 is FQNEAQ in the germline V gene (reference sequence). The CDR3 loop is CAGSSSTGFILRYEQYF. CDR3 DNA: TGTGCCGGCAGCTCCTCGACAGGGTTTATCCTCAGGTACGAGCAGTACTTC.

The sample holds many counts of this clonotype. The CDR3 DNA reads as TGTGCCAGCAGCTTGGGTGGCAGGGAGCACACTGAAGCTTTCTTT. Protein: CASSLGGREHTEAFF. The chain couples TRBV5-6 to TRBJ1-1; a possible D gene is TRBD1 (5 bases). V was pared by 0 bases and J by 3 bases, with 12 bases between. Germline V gene sequence: CDR1 SGHDT, CDR2 YYEEEE. This CDR3 contains 15 residues.

This clonotype has ten or more counts. The CDR3 here is CASSFGPPYEQYF. CDR3 DNA: TGTGCCAGCAGCTTCGGACCCCCCTACGAGCAGTACTTC. V and J are TRBV5-4 and TRBJ2-7; D gene uncertain. CDR1 and CDR2 (germline): SGHNT, YYREEE (reference sequence). The CDR3 is 13 amino acids. Trimming removed 2 bases from V and 2 bases from J, with 8 bases in between.

This clonotype was seen at least ten times. The genes are TRBV7-8 and TRBJ1-1, with no clear D. The CDR3 is 14 amino acids. V dropped 1 base and J dropped 1 base, with 7 bases sitting between them. Germline V gene lookup returns CDR1 SGHVS and CDR2 FQNEAQ. CDR3 nucleotide sequence: TGTGCCAGCAGCTTAGTTTGGGAGAACACTGAAGCTTTCTTT. Protein product: CASSLVWENTEAFF. The full variable domain, rest sourced from reference TRBV7-8 and TRBJ1-1, is GAGVSQSPRYKVAKRGQDVALRCDPISGHVSLFWYQQALGQGPEFLTYFQNEAQLDKSGLPSDRFFAERPEGSVSTLKIQRTQQEDSAVYLCASSLVWENTEAFFGQGTRLTVV.

The gene calls are TRBV11-2 and TRBJ2-7; D uncertain. Germline lookup yields CDR1 SGHAT and CDR2 FQNNGV. V lost 1 base and J lost 0, with 16 bases in between. This CDR3 region has 17 residues. This chain's CDR3 is CASSLVGTERGSYEQYF. The CDR3 bases are TGTGCCAGCAGCTTAGTAGGTACCGAGCGCGGCTCCTACGAGCAGTACTTC.

The table lists this clonotype with a few counts. The chain couples TRBV5-1 to TRBJ2-7, with D uncertain. V gave up 0 bases and J gave up 6 bases, with 10 bases separating them. CDR3 length: 13 residues. Germline V lookup: CDR1 SGHRS, CDR2 YFSETQ. The CDR3 is CASSLASGFEQYF. The CDR3 DNA reads TGCGCCAGCAGCTTGGCGTCCGGGTTCGAGCAGTACTTC.

This clonotype came up many times. The chain employs TRBV29-1 and TRBJ1-1; D is unresolved. CDR3 length: 11 amino acids. The germline V gene encodes CDR1 SQVTM and CDR2 ANQGSEA. Deletions cut 5 bases from V and 0 bases from J, with 4 bases between. CDR3: CSVRVNTEAFF. In nucleotides, the CDR3 is TGCAGCGTTCGTGTGAACACTGAAGCTTTCTTT. Drawing the rest from reference TRBV29-1 and TRBJ1-1, the complete variable domain is SAVISQKPSRDICQRGTSLTIQCQVDSQVTMMFWYRQQPGQSLTLIATANQGSEATYESGFVIDKFPISRPNLTFSTLTVSNMSPEDSSIYLCSVRVNTEAFFGQGTRLTVV.

Many counts were recorded for this clonotype. The genes are TRBV7-8 and TRBJ1-5; TRBD1 is a possible D gene (5 bases). Trimming cost V 5 bases and J 9 bases, with 20 bases left between them. CDR3 size: 15 residues. In germline, CDR1 is SGHVS, CDR2 FQNEAQ. CDR3 sequence: CASSPISGPSGPQHF. The CDR3 region has the DNA TGTGCCAGCAGCCCTATATCAGGGCCCTCGGGGCCCCAGCATTTT.

V and J are TRBV28 and TRBJ2-3, with D possibly being TRBD1 (5 bases). The CDR3 has 15 amino acids. Trimming took 6 bases from V and 6 from J, leaving 19 bases between them. The germline CDR1 and CDR2 sequences are MDHEN and SYDVKM. The CDR3 here is CASSSPRAPGDTQYF. The CDR3 nucleotides read TGTGCCAGCAGCTCACCCCGGGCCCCAGGGGATACGCAGTATTTT.

This clonotype was seen at least ten times. The rearrangement joins TRBV6-2 or TRBV6-3 to TRBJ2-7; 9 bases align to TRBD2. CDR3 length: 12 amino acids. Trimming took 2 bases from V and 7 from J; bases not matched to a gene: 0. CDR1 is MNHEY, CDR2 SVGEGT, per germline. The CDR3 spells CASSYAGGEQYF. CDR3 coding DNA: TGTGCCAGCAGTTACGCGGGAGGGGAGCAGTACTTC.

This clonotype was observed at least ten times. The V and J genes are TRBV7-2 and TRBJ1-1; 12 nucleotides agree with TRBD1. This CDR3 has 15 amino acids. J lost 5 bases, V lost 1 base, and 2 bases had no gene match. CDR1 and CDR2 from the germline V gene are SGHTA and FQGNSA. The CDR3 DNA reads TGTGCCAGCAGCTTAGGGGACAGGGGGCGAACTGAAGCTTTCTTT. Protein product: CASSLGDRGRTEAFF.

In its sample, this clonotype was seen many times. The chain couples TRBV20-1 to TRBJ2-3; 11 nucleotides align to TRBD2. The CDR3 has 15 residues. CDR1 is DFQATT and CDR2 is SNEGSKA in the germline V gene (reference sequence). The V segment lost 5 bases and the J segment 0 bases; nucleotides outside the gene matches: 4. CDR3 amino acids: CSASGLAVSTDTQYF. The CDR3 coding sequence is TGCAGTGCTTCGGGACTAGCGGTTAGCACAGATACGCAGTATTTT.

This clonotype rates as medium-sized. V is TRBV2 and J is TRBJ2-7; 9 nucleotides agree with TRBD1. V lost 5 bases to trimming and J lost 6 bases; unmatched junction nucleotides: 8. Germline V gives CDR1 SNHLY, CDR2 FYNNEI. The CDR3 totals 14 residues. The CDR3 sequence: CASSTGTGSLEQYF. In DNA form, the CDR3 reads TGTGCCAGCAGTACCGGGACAGGGTCCCTCGAGCAGTACTTC.

This clonotype was detected ten times or more. This chain links TRBV27 with TRBJ1-5, with 7 bases fitting TRBD1. Germline loops: CDR1 MNHEY, CDR2 SMNVEV (reference sequence). The CDR3 is 13 residues long. The V segment lost 9 bases and the J segment 7 bases; nucleotides outside the gene matches: 9. In DNA, the CDR3 is TGTGCCAGTAAAGGAACAGGGGTCCAGCCCCAGCATTTT. Protein sequence: CASKGTGVQPQHF.

This clonotype has ten or more counts. The J gene is TRBJ2-5, the V gene TRBV5-1; D may be TRBD1 (6 bases). V shed 4 bases and J shed 1 base, with 11 bases lying between them. Germline-derived CDR1 and CDR2 are SGHRS and YFSETQ. CDR3 length: 14 amino acids. CDR3 residues: CASSLLTGQETQYF. The CDR3 DNA reads TGCGCCAGCAGCCTCTTGACAGGCCAAGAGACCCAGTACTTC.

This clonotype has at least ten counts. CDR3 nucleotide sequence: TGTGCCAGCAGTGCGAGGACTGCCAGGATCGGGGAGCAGTACTTC. Protein product: CASSARTARIGEQYF. The chain is built from TRBV2 and TRBJ2-7; tentatively, D is TRBD2 (5 bases). Germline-derived CDR1 and CDR2 are SNHLY and FYNNEI. This CDR3 has 15 amino acids. Trimming pared 4 bases from V and 7 bases from J, leaving 20 bases between.

The chain combines TRBV27 with TRBJ1-1; TRBD1 is a possible D gene (6 bases). V lost 5 bases, J lost 4 bases, and 14 bases lay in between. Germline CDR1 MNHEY, CDR2 SMNVEV (reference sequence). The CDR3 totals 14 residues. Written as DNA, the CDR3 is TGTGCCAGCAGTGCAGGGGCGAGAAGCACTGAAGCTTTCTTT. Translating gives CASSAGARSTEAFF.

In regard to this clonotype: At one of its ends the junction is not consistent with the germline gene, which may arise from a read error. The rearrangement uses TRBV28 and TRBJ1-3; weak D call: TRBD1 (5 bases). CDR3 length equals 14 residues. Germline lookup yields CDR1 MDHEN and CDR2 SYDVKM. This CDR3 is CASSYRFSGNAIYF. CDR3 coding DNA: TGTGCCAGCAGTTACAGGTTCTCTGGAAACGCCATATATTTT.

This clonotype is classed as medium-sized. DNA of the CDR3: TGCAGCGTTGTAGGGGGACCCCTTTATGATACGCAGTATTTT. Translation gives CSVVGGPLYDTQYF. J is TRBJ2-3 and V is TRBV29-1, with D perhaps matching TRBD1 (6 bases). CDR3 length: 14 amino acids. V was clipped by 4 bases and J by 6 bases, with 17 bases between them. The germline CDR1 and CDR2 sequences are SQVTM and ANQGSEA.

There are many counts of this clonotype. The chain links TRBV13 to TRBJ1-3; no firm D call. Germline CDR1 and CDR2: PRHDT and FYEKMQ (reference sequence). V was shortened by 3 bases and J by 0 bases, with 9 bases between the two germline ends. The length of the CDR3 is 15 residues. The CDR3, as DNA: TGTGCCAGCAGCTTTCACCAAGACTCTGGAAACACCATATATTTT. The encoded protein is CASSFHQDSGNTIYF.

This clonotype was observed once. Just one base apart from a much larger clone, this may be a read error. The chain carries TRBV7-9 and TRBJ1-1; a weak D match, TRBD1 (5 bases). The germline CDR1 and CDR2 sequences are SEHNR and FQNEAQ (reference sequence). V lost 3 bases to trimming and J lost 10 bases, with 18 bases between them. The CDR3 extends over 14 amino acids. CDR3 sequence: CASSFLDKGFSAFF. The CDR3 DNA is TGTGCCAGCAGCTTTTTGGACAAGGGTTTTTCAGCTTTCTTT.

V usage is TRBV7-2 and J usage is TRBJ1-4; 7 bases are a match to TRBD1. J was trimmed by 7 bases and V by 5 bases; bases with no gene match: 16. This CDR3 contains 17 residues. Germline CDR1 reads SGHTA; CDR2 reads FQGNSA. The CDR3 region has the DNA TGTGCCAGCAGCGATCGACAGGGAACAGGGAGGAGTGAAAAACTGTTTTTT. As protein: CASSDRQGTGRSEKLFF.

A few counts support this clonotype. The chain links TRBV7-6 to TRBJ1-4, with unresolved D. V lost 5 bases and J 5 bases, leaving 12 bases between the germline ends. The CDR3 loop spans 14 amino acids. Germline lookup yields CDR1 SGHVS and CDR2 FNYEAQ. This chain's CDR3 is CASSQGFWNEKLFF. CDR3 bases: TGTGCCAGCAGCCAAGGTTTCTGGAATGAAAAACTGTTTTTT.

This clonotype was recorded at least ten times. The V call is TRBV10-3, the J call TRBJ2-7; 8 bases align to TRBD2. The ends lost 0 bases at V and 3 bases at J; junction bases unmatched: 7. The CDR3 is 16 amino acids. From germline, CDR1 is ENHRY and CDR2 SYGVKD. CDR3 nucleotide sequence: TGTGCCATCAGTGAGTCGGGCGGGACTAGTGGCTACGAGCAGTACTTC. This gives the protein CAISESGGTSGYEQYF.

The V and J genes are TRBV7-9 and TRBJ2-7, with 7 bases that match TRBD1. From germline, CDR1 is SEHNR and CDR2 FQNEAQ (reference sequence). Trimming removed 1 base from V and 2 bases from J; junction bases left unmatched: 5. The CDR3 covers 15 residues. CDR3 in DNA: TGTGCCAGCAGCTTAGTTTCAGGGGGAACCTACGAGCAGTACTTC. Translation gives CASSLVSGGTYEQYF.